The sequence of this TCR beta chain was determined in a study of CD8 T cells in Susac syndrome (dated by TCRdb to about 2019). With regard to the full study: Of the Susac syndrome patients who were sequenced, roughly 6 had clinically active disease and eight were in clinical remission. At the time of blood withdrawal, Susac syndrome patients were either therapy-naive, taking corticosteroids (with some also receiving IVIg), or on IVIg alone. Repertoire sequencing was used to test whether CD8+ T cell activation and differentiation in Susac syndrome was antigen driven. Clonality of the CD8+ T cell repertoire was compared between about a dozen healthy donors, roughly 14 Susac syndrome patients and roughly 15 multiple sclerosis patients.

Details on this clonotype: There is no known antigen for this receptor. Nothing much larger sits one base from this clone, and base qualities are not available.

RNA was extracted with the RNeasy kit and about 0.5 to 1 ug was reverse transcribed using random hexamers. The immunoSEQ multiplex PCR assay, covering 54 Vbeta and 13 Jbeta segments, was used to amplify TCR beta CDR3 regions. To correct PCR amplification bias, a synthetic template baseline was used for both primer optimization and computational correction. Turning to the authors' computational methods: Only productive sequences were kept, with reads annotated to V, D and J genes according to IMGT and analyzed in immunoSEQ Analyzer. Clonality was computed as one minus Shannon entropy normalized by log2 of the number of productive unique sequences. For each patient and control, public and private clones were evaluated among the 100 most prevalent clones. Susac-specific clones were defined as absent from healthy and MS cohorts, 800 to 1,200 published viral clones and other ImmuneACCESS disease sequences. The public sequencing data were trimmed at Q25 with fastp and processed into clonotypes with MiXCR by TCRdb, which kept only in-frame beta chains. Entries are consolidated by CDR3 protein sequence, retaining the most common genes and DNA. These V and J calls are TCRdb output, not the study's own analysis. Counted in this sample were about 100,000 distinct CDR3 sequences; roughly 96% of them appeared once. Together, the top ten hold 0.3% of the sample.

Peripheral blood CD8+ and CD4+ T cells from healthy donors, Susac syndrome patients and multiple sclerosis patients were profiled by high-throughput TCR beta sequencing. Susac syndrome patients met recently defined diagnostic criteria for definite or probable disease. Bulk CD8+ and CD4+ T cells were purified magnetically by negative isolation, whereas CD8+ TEMRA cells were enriched by FACS. Blood was collected in EDTA tubes and processed within 24 hours, with PBMCs isolated through density gradient centrifugation. PBMCs intended for TCR sequencing were cryopreserved in liquid nitrogen and thawed later in a water bath at 37 degrees C. A purity of at least 90% was achieved for sorted or isolated CD4+, CD8+ and CD8+ TEMRA cells. The germline V gene sets CDR1 to MGHRA and CDR2 to YSYEKL. The CDR3, cysteine through phenylalanine, is 15 amino acids long. The read is trimmed to its CDR3 DNA, 45 bases read in frame from base 1. V is clipped by 0 bases and J by 1 base, and the sequence between their germline boundaries is 9 bases long.

The research as a whole found: Susac syndrome CD8+ repertoires showed clonal expansion, highest in CD8+ TEMRA cells and greater in clinically active than remitting patients. The study acknowledged that relatively few individuals were included in the TCR sequencing and HLA analysis. Looking at Susac-specific public clones, the researchers identified 15 to 20 in the total CD8+ repertoire and five in the CD8+ TEMRA repertoire.

This sequence was found in a human donor with Susac syndrome. The specimen sequenced was CD8+ T cells from PBMCs. The rearranged segments are TRBV4-1 and TRBJ1-1; the D gene is not confidently resolved. The nucleotide sequence reads as follows: TGCGCCAGCAGCCAAGACGACACCACGAACACTGAAGCTTTCTTT. Its coded protein is CASSQDDTTNTEAFF.